At least ten counts were recorded for the clone carrying this T cell receptor beta chain. Antigen: not known. Findings and caveats of the study: In terms of TCR gene usage, tumor memory CD4+ T cells clustered together with blood and lymph node memory CD4+ cells, as well as with lymph node naive CD4+ cells.

Full-length variable regions came from constant-region reverse primers plus semi-nested Nested Universal Primer A PCR. TCRdb re-called the 5' RACE reads with MiXCR, one entry per CDR3 protein. Of some 62,000 distinct CDR3 sequences detected, about 20% appear once; the ten largest clones hold more than 2.5%. V was trimmed by 2 bases and J by 7 bases, leaving 6 bases between them. Germline V gene data show CDR1 as ENHRY and CDR2 as SYGVKD. The CDR3 has 13 amino acids. The TCR sequence derives from a female donor with breast cancer. Sequencing was carried out using memory CD4+ T cells sorted from a lymph node. Subset described: memory CD4+ T cells, CD4+CD45RO+CD25-. V gene TRBV10-3 combines with J gene TRBJ1-6; D may be TRBD1 (5 bases). The CDR3 nucleotides are TGTGCCATCAGTGAGACAGGCAATTCACCCCTCCACTTT. Protein: CAISETGNSPLHF.